This T cell receptor beta chain appears in the sequencing data of a study of blood T cells in healthy people across ages. Trimming stripped 7 bases from V and 6 bases from J, with 11 bases between. Germline CDR1 MDHEN, CDR2 SYDVKM. CDR3 length equals 12 residues. Then a second PCR, running roughly 7 to 11 cycles, was carried out with a sample-barcoded 5' primer and a J-beta primer mix. TCRdb re-called the 5' RACE reads with MiXCR, one entry per CDR3 protein. Here the sample spans about 760,000 distinct CDR3 sequences, roughly 50% being singletons. J is TRBJ2-3 and V is TRBV28, with D hard to call. The receptor's source is a man aged 40-49 years in good health. Sequencing was done on a sample of blood. Written as DNA, the CDR3 is TGTGCCAGCAACCAGAGGCCGGATACGCAGTATTTT. Translating it yields CASNQRPDTQYF. Supplemented by reference TRBV28 and TRBJ2-3, the full variable domain reads DVKVTQSSRYLVKRTGEKVFLECVQDMDHENMFWYRQDPGLGLRLIYFSYDVKMKEKGDIPEGYSVSREKKERFSLILESASTNQTSMYLCASNQRPDTQYFGPGTRLTVL.